This T cell receptor beta chain came from a study of shared clonotypes between healthy human individuals (dated by TCRdb to the early 2020s). For the study in its entirety: The cohort comprised two women and a few men aged 18 to 49 years. For each donor, CD4 naive and CD4 memory were each run on three plates, CD8 naive on two plates, and CD8 memory on one plate. To estimate repertoire size and how much clonotype sharing occurs between individuals, the study deeply sequenced the blood TCR repertoires of five healthy adults. Libraries were prepared and TCR repertoires were sequenced by different laboratories using diverse techniques, in order to increase sequencing depth and limit assay-specific biases. Leukapheresis yielded between about 0.85 and 9.5 billion PBMCs per donor. Points the paper makes about the study in general: Pairwise subsampling indicated that sequencing depth was expected to affect the degree of clonotype sharing among donors. Compared with non-shared clonotypes, the clonotypes found in all four sorted-subset donors had higher generation probabilities. Naive subsets generally had larger estimated clonotype richness than memory subsets did. Sampling was limited to blood, and TCR repertoires in tissue likely differ from TCR repertoires in blood. Rarefaction of sorted-subset datasets indicated incomplete sequencing despite the large sequencing depth. Sharing across a few donors was observed for approximately 5% of naive CD4, 3% to 3.5% of naive CD8, about 2.3% of memory CD4, and about 0.4% of memory CD8 clonotypes. The small number of donors limited the genetic and exposure-history diversity represented.

About this clone: The specificity of this receptor is unknown. The input lacks base qualities; no much larger clone sits a single base away.

CDR1 and CDR2 are read off the germline V gene (reference sequence) as LNHDA and SQIVND. Inclusive of the bounding cysteine and phenylalanine, the CDR3 is 15 residues long. The read is trimmed to its CDR3 DNA, 45 bases read in frame from base 1. V ends up 6 bases short and J 6 bases short, with an unmatched junction base count of 10. Healthy HIV-negative adults with no recently reported acute infections or vaccinations were included as donors. Only Caucasian adults living in Nashville, Tennessee, USA were represented among the donors. Magnetic negative selection was used to enrich CD4+ T cells, after which naive cells were positively selected on CD45RA and the negative fraction became the memory subset. After blood collection by leukapheresis, PBMCs were isolated using Ficoll-Histopaque density gradient centrifugation and then cryopreserved in the vapor phase of liquid nitrogen. Analytical flow cytometry was used to check the purity and quantity of each magnetically sorted T cell population. Each sorted fraction had its genomic DNA isolated and then quantified by UV absorbance on a Nanodrop 2000c.

Using the deep immunoSEQ assay, multiplex PCR amplified TCR CDR3 regions from genomic DNA. Extracted genomic DNA from each cell subset was distributed evenly across all wells of several immunoSEQ 96-well plates, and each plate was treated as a replicate. Each replicate PCR for sorted subsets received around 0.2 ug genomic DNA, equal to roughly 33,000 T cell genomes. Purified libraries were quantified with a Qubit 3.0 fluorometer, sized on a Bioanalyzer 2100, and re-quantified with the KAPA Library Quantification kit. A separate single-read 150-cycle Illumina NextSeq 550 flow cell was used to sequence each immunoSEQ 96-well plate. Per the source publication's procedure: Because the immunoSEQ output included only junctional sequences and no quality scores, the filtering could not be the same as the filtering used for full-length reads. To assign V/J genes and CDR3, sequences were annotated against IMGT germline references using PyIR, a Python wrapper for IgBLAST v1.9. Any read was removed if the V/J assignment was weak (E-value above 1e-6), the CDR3 was missing, or the read contained stop codons, out-of-frame junctions, or ambiguous translated residues. V3J clonotypes were defined by identical inferred V gene, J gene, and CDR3 amino acid sequence. Percentage overlap between repertoires was calculated by dividing the number of shared unique clonotypes by the size of the smaller repertoire. Repertoire richness was assessed with RTK rarefaction, the Chao1 estimator, and Recon v2.1 estimates of unobserved clonotypes. Generation probabilities for all TCRbeta clonotypes obtained by the gDNA method from four donors were computed using OLGA. This is the immuneACCESS table as TCRdb keeps it, with only in-frame sequences that have V and J called. A part of the clones is gone; compared with another copy, unresolved V genes explain less than half, and the rest is unexplained. Clone size and the V and J calls come from that table; the DNA yielded D and trimming. This sample comprises approximately 1.4 million clones, nearly 99% of them detected only once. Together, the top ten hold 0.4% to 0.55% of the sample.

The chain uses TRBV19 and TRBJ2-1, and 8 junction bases match TRBD1. The sequence came from a man between 25 and 39 years old in good health. Sequenced sample: naive CD4+ T cells sorted from blood. The sample's cell subset or site label, decoded: CD45RA+ positively selected. The CDR3 protein sequence reads: CASSLGQGRANEQFF. The nucleotide sequence is TGTGCCAGTAGCCTCGGACAGGGTAGGGCCAATGAGCAGTTCTTC.